The rows below give T cell receptor beta chains drawn from one sample of a study of identical twins. A single record per CDR3 protein comes from TCRdb applying MiXCR to the 5' RACE reads. Of approximately 550,000 distinct CDR3 sequences listed, 20% to 25% are singletons. This sample was also put to use in a study of yellow fever vaccine responses in identical twins.

The source material was CD4+ T cells sorted from blood. The source of these receptors is a young woman in good health. The CDR3 runs from the conserved cysteine through the conserved F or W. The order of the fields is clone size, D gene, J gene, V gene, CDR3 DNA, CDR3 protein. The D gene is left open where the match is weak. Size values are once, few and many counts, or a class for expanded clones, and some rows have none.

few TRBD1 TRBJ1-2 TRBV10-3 TGTGCCTCTCGGACAGGGGGCTCCACTGGCTACACCTTC CASRTGGSTGYTF
many NA TRBJ2-2 TRBV12-3/TRBV12-4 TGTGCCAGCAGTTTAAGGCTGGCGAACACCGGGGAGCTGTTTTTT CASSLRLANTGELFF
NA TRBD2 TRBJ2-3 TRBV11-1 TGTGCCAGCAGCTCGCGGACTAGCGGGGGGACGATCCTCACAGATACGCAGTATTTT CASSSRTSGGTILTDTQYF
once TRBD2 TRBJ2-1 TRBV12-3/TRBV12-4 TGTGCCAGCAGTTTAGCTCTAACTAGCGGGGCCTACAATGAGCAGTTCTTC CASSLALTSGAYNEQFF
few NA TRBJ1-6 TRBV2 TGTGCCAGCAGTGAACGAGACGGCTATAATTCACCCCTCCACTTT CASSERDGYNSPLHF
few NA TRBJ1-5 TRBV6-5 TGTGCCAGCAGTGACTCAGGGCCAAATCAGCCCCAGCATTTT CASSDSGPNQPQHF
NA TRBD1 TRBJ2-7 TRBV7-8 TGTGCCAGCAGTCTTATCCCACGGACAGGGGTGCACGAGCAGTACTTC CASSLIPRTGVHEQYF
few TRBD2 TRBJ2-3 TRBV5-1 TGCGCCAGCAGCGCCACCTTAGCGGGAGCCCACGATACGCAGTATTTT CASSATLAGAHDTQYF
NA NA TRBJ2-1 TRBV12-3/TRBV12-4 TGTGCCAGCAGGAGTACTTCCAATGAGCAGTTCTTC CASRSTSNEQFF
few NA TRBJ2-7 TRBV28 TGTGCCAGCAGTCCTCCCGAACTAGCCCACTACGAGCAGTACTTC CASSPPELAHYEQYF
few NA TRBJ2-7 TRBV12-3/TRBV12-4 TGTGCCAGCAGTTTAGGGGACTGGGGGTCCTACGAGCAGTACTTC CASSLGDWGSYEQYF
NA NA TRBJ2-7 TRBV4-1 TGCGCCAGCAGCCAAGATGGGGTGCCCGGCTACGAGCAGTACTTC CASSQDGVPGYEQYF
few NA TRBJ2-2 TRBV20-1 TGCAGTGCTAGAGATTCCGCAGGGTGGGACACCGGGGAGCTGTTTTTT CSARDSAGWDTGELFF
NA TRBD2 TRBJ2-7 TRBV12-3/TRBV12-4 TGTGCCAGCTGTTCACGACTAGCGGGAGGGCCATCTAAGCCCTACGAGCAGTACTTC CASCSRLAGGPSKPYEQYF
few NA TRBJ2-1 TRBV12-3/TRBV12-4 TGTGCCAGCAGCTCTATTGCCCGGAGCAATGAGCAGTTCTTC CASSSIARSNEQFF
few TRBD2 TRBJ2-1 TRBV5-5 TGTGCCAGCAGTCCCCGGATAGCGGGAGAGGGGGACAATGAGCAGTTCTTC CASSPRIAGEGDNEQFF
few TRBD1 TRBJ1-6 TRBV5-6 TGTGCCAGCAGCCTAGGGACAGGAGGGATCACCCTCCACTTT CASSLGTGGITLHF
NA NA TRBJ2-3 TRBV5-5 TGTGCCAGCGTTTCCCACACAGATACGCAGTATTTT CASVSHTDTQYF
NA NA TRBJ2-1 TRBV4-1 TGCGCCAGCAGCCAAGAAGGGAGGACAGTTTACAATGAGCAGTTCTTC CASSQEGRTVYNEQFF
NA NA TRBJ1-1 TRBV12-3/TRBV12-4 TGTGCCAGCAGTTTTACGACTGAAGCTTTCTTT CASSFTTEAFF
NA TRBD2 TRBJ2-3 TRBV20-1 TGCAGTGCTCCCTCTGCGAGCGGGAGAACAGATACGCAGTATTTT CSAPSASGRTDTQYF
NA NA TRBJ2-1 TRBV27 TGTGCCAGCAGTCCCGGGACATACAACAATGAGCAGTTCTTC CASSPGTYNNEQFF
few TRBD2 TRBJ2-1 TRBV11-2 TGTGCCAGCAGCCCAGGGACTAGCGGGGGCCTTCCCTACAATGAGCAGTTCTTC CASSPGTSGGLPYNEQFF
NA TRBD2 TRBJ2-1 TRBV20-1 TGCAGTGCTAGCCTGCCCGGGACTAGCGGGAGGGCCTCCTACAATGAGCAGTTCTTC CSASLPGTSGRASYNEQFF
once TRBD1 TRBJ2-2 TRBV12-3/TRBV12-4 TGTGCCAGCAGCCCGAGGACAGGGGGTACTACCGGGGAGCTGTTTTTT CASSPRTGGTTGELFF
few TRBD1 TRBJ1-5 TRBV10-3 TGTGCCATCAGTGAGACAGGGGAGCCTCAGCCCCAGCATTTT CAISETGEPQPQHF
few TRBD2 TRBJ2-5 TRBV12-3/TRBV12-4 TGTGCCAGCAGAAATCGGCTAGCGGGAGAAGAGACCCAGTACTTC CASRNRLAGEETQYF
NA NA TRBJ2-1 TRBV6-1 TGTGCCAGCAGGAATCCGGGAGCTACAAATGAGCAGTTCTTC CASRNPGATNEQFF
NA NA TRBJ2-1 TRBV10-3 TGTGCCATCAGTTCACATGGACATCTTCCCCCACCCTGGAAGAGAAATGAGCAGTTCTTC CAISSHGHLPPPWKRNEQFF
NA TRBD1 TRBJ1-3 TRBV14 TGTGCCAGCAGCAAACAGGGGTTTGGAAACACCATATATTTT CASSKQGFGNTIYF
few NA TRBJ1-1 TRBV12-3/TRBV12-4 TGTGCCAGCAGTTTGCTGGGGGACGGTGAAGCTTTCTTT CASSLLGDGEAFF
NA TRBD2 TRBJ2-1 TRBV20-1 TGCAGTGCTAGTCGGCTAGCGGGGGGCAATGAGCAGTTCTTC CSASRLAGGNEQFF
NA TRBD1 TRBJ2-1 TRBV12-3/TRBV12-4 TGTGCCAGCAGTCCCCCGACAGGGGAGGTCGATGAGCAGTTCTTC CASSPPTGEVDEQFF
once TRBD1 TRBJ1-2 TRBV6-1 TGTGCCAGCAGTCTTGGACAGGCGGGCTATGGCTACACCTTC CASSLGQAGYGYTF
few TRBD2 TRBJ2-1 TRBV27 TGTGCCAGCAGTAGCGGGGGGCCAGTAGTTGAGCAGTTCTTC CASSSGGPVVEQFF
NA NA TRBJ2-5 TRBV2 TGTGCCAGCAAAGGCGGCACTGGAGAGACCCAGTACTTC CASKGGTGETQYF
few NA TRBJ2-3 TRBV7-3 TGTGCCAGCAGCGTACAGGGGAGGACGCAGTATTTT CASSVQGRTQYF
NA TRBD1 TRBJ1-1 TRBV5-1 TGCGCCAGCAGCCCCGGACAGGGCGGAGTCACTGAAGCTTTCTTT CASSPGQGGVTEAFF
NA NA TRBJ2-1 TRBV6-5 TGTGCCAGCAGTTCAACGGGACACCCCTACAATGAGCAGTTCTTC CASSSTGHPYNEQFF
NA NA TRBJ2-1 TRBV11-2 TGTGCCAGCAGCTTAGGACGGTCTGAGCAGTTCTTC CASSLGRSEQFF
NA NA TRBJ2-2 TRBV5-6 TGTGCCAGCAGCTTTAGGCTAAACACCGGGGAGCTGTTTTTT CASSFRLNTGELFF
few NA TRBJ2-7 TRBV7-2 TGTGCCAGCAGCTTAGTGGGGTTTGCGGAGTACGAGCAGTACTTC CASSLVGFAEYEQYF
once TRBD2 TRBJ2-3 TRBV6-5 TGTGCCAGCAGTTACTCAGGACTAGCGGGAGGGTATACGCAGTATTTT CASSYSGLAGGYTQYF
few NA TRBJ2-1 TRBV2 TGTGCCAGCAGTGACCGGACACTATCGGGGTACGGGCAGTTCTTC CASSDRTLSGYGQFF
few TRBD2 TRBJ2-2 TRBV15 TGTGCCACCAGCGGACGGGGGGGGAACACCGGGGAGCTGTTTTTT CATSGRGGNTGELFF
NA NA TRBJ2-1 TRBV12-3/TRBV12-4 TGTGCCAGCAATCAGGGGCGATACAATGAGCAGTTCTTC CASNQGRYNEQFF
NA TRBD2 TRBJ2-1 TRBV20-1 TGCAGTGCTTCGAGCGGGACGTTCAATGAGCAGTTCTTC CSASSGTFNEQFF
NA TRBD1 TRBJ2-1 TRBV6-1 TGTGCCAGCAAGCCAGGGGGCTACAATGAGCAGTTCTTC CASKPGGYNEQFF
many NA TRBJ1-1 TRBV12-3/TRBV12-4 TGTGCCAGCAGTTTAGTACAGGGAGGGGACACTGAAGCTTTCTTT CASSLVQGGDTEAFF